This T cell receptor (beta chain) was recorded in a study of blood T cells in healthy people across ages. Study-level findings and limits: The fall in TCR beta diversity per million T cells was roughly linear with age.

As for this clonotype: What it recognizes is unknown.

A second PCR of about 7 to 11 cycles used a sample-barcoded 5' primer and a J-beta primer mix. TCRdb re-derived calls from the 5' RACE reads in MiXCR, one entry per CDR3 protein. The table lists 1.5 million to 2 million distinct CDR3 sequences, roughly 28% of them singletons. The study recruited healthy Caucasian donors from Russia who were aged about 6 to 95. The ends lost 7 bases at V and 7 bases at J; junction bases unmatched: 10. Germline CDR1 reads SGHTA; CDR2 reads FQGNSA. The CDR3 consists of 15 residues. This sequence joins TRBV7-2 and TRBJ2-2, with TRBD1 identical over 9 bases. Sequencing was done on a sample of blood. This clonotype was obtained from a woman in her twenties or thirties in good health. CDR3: CASIEDRGRFGELFF. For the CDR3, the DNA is TGTGCCAGCATCGAGGACAGGGGACGTTTCGGGGAGCTGTTTTTT.